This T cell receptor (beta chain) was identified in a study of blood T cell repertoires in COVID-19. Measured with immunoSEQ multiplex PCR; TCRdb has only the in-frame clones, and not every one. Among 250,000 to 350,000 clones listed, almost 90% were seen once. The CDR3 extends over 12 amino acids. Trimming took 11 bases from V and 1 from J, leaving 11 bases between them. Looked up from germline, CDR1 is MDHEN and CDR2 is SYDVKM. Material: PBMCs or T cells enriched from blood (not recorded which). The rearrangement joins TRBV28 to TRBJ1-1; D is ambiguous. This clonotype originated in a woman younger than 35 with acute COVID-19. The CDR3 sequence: CAGGGWNTEAFF. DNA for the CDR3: TGTGCCGGCGGAGGGTGGAACACTGAAGCTTTCTTT.